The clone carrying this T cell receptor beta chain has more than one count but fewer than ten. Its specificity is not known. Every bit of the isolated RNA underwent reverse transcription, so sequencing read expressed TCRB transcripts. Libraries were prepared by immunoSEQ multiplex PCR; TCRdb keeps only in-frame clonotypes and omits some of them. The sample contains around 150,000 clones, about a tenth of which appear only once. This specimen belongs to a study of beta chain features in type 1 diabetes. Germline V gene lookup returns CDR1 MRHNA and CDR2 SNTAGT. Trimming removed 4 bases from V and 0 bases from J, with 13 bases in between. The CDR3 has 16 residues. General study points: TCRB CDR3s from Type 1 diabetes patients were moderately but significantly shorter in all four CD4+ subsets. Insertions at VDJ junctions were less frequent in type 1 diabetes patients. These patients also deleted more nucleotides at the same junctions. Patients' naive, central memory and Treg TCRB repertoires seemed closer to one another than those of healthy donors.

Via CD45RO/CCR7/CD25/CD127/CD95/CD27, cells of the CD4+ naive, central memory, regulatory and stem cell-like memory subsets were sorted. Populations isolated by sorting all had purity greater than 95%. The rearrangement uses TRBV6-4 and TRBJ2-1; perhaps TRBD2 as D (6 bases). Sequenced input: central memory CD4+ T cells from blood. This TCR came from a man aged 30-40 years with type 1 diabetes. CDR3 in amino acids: CASSGEFGSSYNEQFF. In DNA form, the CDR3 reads TGTGCCAGCAGTGGAGAGTTCGGGAGCTCCTACAATGAGCAGTTCTTC.